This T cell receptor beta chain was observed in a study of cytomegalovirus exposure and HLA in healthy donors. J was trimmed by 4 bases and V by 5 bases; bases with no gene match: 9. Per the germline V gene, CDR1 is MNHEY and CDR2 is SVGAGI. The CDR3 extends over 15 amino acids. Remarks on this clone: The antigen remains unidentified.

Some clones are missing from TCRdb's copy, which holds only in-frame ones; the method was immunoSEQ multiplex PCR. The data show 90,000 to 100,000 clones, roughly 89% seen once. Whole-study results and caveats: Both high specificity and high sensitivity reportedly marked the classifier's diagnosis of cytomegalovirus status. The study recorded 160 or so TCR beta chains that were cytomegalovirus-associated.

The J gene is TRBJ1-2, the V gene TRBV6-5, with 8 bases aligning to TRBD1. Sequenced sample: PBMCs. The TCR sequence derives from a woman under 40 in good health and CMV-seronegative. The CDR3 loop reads CASSPTGQGLYGYTF. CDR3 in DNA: TGTGCCAGCAGTCCCACCGGACAGGGCCTCTATGGCTACACCTTC.